This TCR beta chain originates from a study of shared clonotypes between healthy human individuals (dated by TCRdb to the early 2020s). Looking at the study overall: The cohort comprised a couple of women and a few men aged 18 to 49 years. For each donor, CD4 naive and CD4 memory were each given three plates, CD8 naive was given two plates, and CD8 memory was given one plate. The study deeply sequenced blood TCR repertoires of several healthy adults to estimate repertoire size and the extent of clonotype sharing between individuals. Libraries were prepared and TCR repertoires were sequenced by different laboratories using diverse techniques, in order to increase sequencing depth and limit assay-specific biases. Per donor, leukapheresis produced somewhere between about 0.9 and 10 billion PBMCs.

CD8 naive samples consisted of CD45RO-negative cells that were positively selected for CCR7, yielding a CD45RA+CCR7+ population without TemRA cells. The donors were healthy, HIV-negative adults who had no recently reported acute infections or vaccinations. Every donor was a Caucasian adult residing in Nashville, Tennessee, USA. Blood was collected by leukapheresis, and PBMCs were isolated by Ficoll-Histopaque density gradient centrifugation and then cryopreserved in liquid nitrogen vapor phase. Purity and quantity of every magnetically sorted T cell population were checked by analytical flow cytometry. Genomic DNA was isolated from each sorted fraction and quantified by UV absorbance on a Nanodrop 2000c. V is cut by 1 base and J by 2 bases, and the space between the germline ends is 9 bases. The CDR3 numbers 15 residues from cysteine through phenylalanine. Here the CDR3 DNA is all that survives: 45 bases in frame from base 1. CDR1 and CDR2, per the germline V gene (reference sequence), are LNHNV and YYDKDF.

What the research found in general, with its limitations: Compared with non-shared clonotypes, the clonotypes found in all four sorted-subset donors had higher generation probabilities. Larger estimated clonotype richness was generally found for naive subsets than for memory subsets. Based on pairwise subsampling, the degree of clonotype sharing among donors was expected to be affected by sequencing depth. Rarefaction of sorted-subset datasets indicated incomplete sequencing despite the large sequencing depth. Sampling was restricted to blood, and TCR repertoires in tissues likely differ from the TCR repertoires found in blood. When a handful of donors were compared, the shared fraction of clonotypes was roughly 4.8% for naive CD4, over 3% for naive CD8, about 2.4% for memory CD4, and less than 0.45% for memory CD8. The small number of donors limited the genetic and exposure-history diversity represented.

Using the deep immunoSEQ assay, multiplex PCR amplified TCR CDR3 regions from genomic DNA. Genomic DNA extracted from each cell subset was distributed evenly over all wells of several immunoSEQ 96-well plates, and each plate served as one replicate. For sorted subsets, roughly 190 ng of genomic DNA, equivalent to roughly 30,000 T cell genomes, went into each replicate PCR. Purified libraries were quantified with a Qubit 3.0 fluorometer, sized on a Bioanalyzer 2100, and re-quantified with the KAPA Library Quantification kit. Every immunoSEQ 96-well plate was sequenced on a dedicated single-read 150-cycle Illumina NextSeq 550 flow cell. From the authors' description of their analysis: Because the immunoSEQ output held only junctional sequences and lacked quality scores, the filtering could not match the filtering applied to full-length reads. To assign V/J genes and CDR3, sequences were annotated using PyIR, a Python wrapper for IgBLAST v1.9, with IMGT germline references. Reads with weak V/J assignments (E-value above 1e-6), missing CDR3, stop codons, out-of-frame junctions, or ambiguous translated residues were removed. V3J clonotypes were defined as sequences sharing an identical inferred V gene, J gene, and CDR3 amino acid sequence. The percentage overlap between two repertoires was calculated by dividing the number of shared unique clonotypes by the size of the smaller repertoire. RTK rarefaction, the Chao1 estimator, and Recon v2.1 estimates of unobserved clonotypes were used to assess repertoire richness. Generation probabilities were computed with OLGA for all TCRbeta clonotypes obtained by the gDNA method from four donors. TCRdb mirrors the immuneACCESS table, restricted to in-frame sequences. Some clones are absent from its copies; in checked studies, under half trace to an unresolved V gene, and the reason for the others is unknown. V, J and clone size were drawn from that table, and D and trimming were deduced from the DNA. Counted in this sample were around 1,900,000 clones; just under 95% of them appeared once. The ten largest clones represent roughly 1.7% of the sample.

Note on this clone: The antigen it binds to is not known. Nothing much larger sits one base from this clone, and base qualities are not available.

The sequence derives from a man aged 18 to 29 in good health. Some clones in this sample may be carry-over from other donors' samples. Sequencing input: naive CD8+ T cells from PBMCs. The intended sense of this specimen's cell subset or site label: CD45RA+CCR7+. The V and J segments used are TRBV15 and TRBJ2-1; TRBD1 might be the D gene, on 5 matching bases. CDR3 protein: CATSRVRETYNEQFF. The bases read TGTGCCACCAGCAGAGTCAGGGAAACCTACAATGAGCAGTTCTTC.